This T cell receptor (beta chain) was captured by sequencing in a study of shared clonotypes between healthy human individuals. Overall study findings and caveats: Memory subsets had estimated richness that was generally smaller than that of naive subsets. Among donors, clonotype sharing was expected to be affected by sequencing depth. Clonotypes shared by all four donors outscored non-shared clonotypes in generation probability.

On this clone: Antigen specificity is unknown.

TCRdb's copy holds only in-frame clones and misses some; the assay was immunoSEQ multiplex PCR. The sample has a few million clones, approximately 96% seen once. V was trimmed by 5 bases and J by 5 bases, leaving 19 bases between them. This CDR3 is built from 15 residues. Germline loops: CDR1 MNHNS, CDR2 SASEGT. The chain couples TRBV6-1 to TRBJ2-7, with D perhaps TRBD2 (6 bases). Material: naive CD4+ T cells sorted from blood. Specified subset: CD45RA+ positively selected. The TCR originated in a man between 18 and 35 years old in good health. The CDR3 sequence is CASSSKLGLRHEQYF. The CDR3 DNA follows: TGTGCCAGCAGTTCGAAGTTGGGACTCCGCCACGAGCAGTACTTC.